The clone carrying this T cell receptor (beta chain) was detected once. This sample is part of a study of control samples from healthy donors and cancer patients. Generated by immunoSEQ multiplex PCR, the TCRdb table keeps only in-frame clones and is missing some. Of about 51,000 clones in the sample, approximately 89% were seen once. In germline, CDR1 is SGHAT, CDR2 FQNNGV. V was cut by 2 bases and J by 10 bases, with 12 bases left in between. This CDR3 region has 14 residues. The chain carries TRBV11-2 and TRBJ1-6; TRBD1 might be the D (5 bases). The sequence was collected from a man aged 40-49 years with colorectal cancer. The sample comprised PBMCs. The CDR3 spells CASSLLQRDSPLHF. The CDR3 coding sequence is TGTGCCAGCAGCTTACTCCAACGGGACTCACCCCTCCACTTT.